This TCR beta chain was sequenced in a study of PD-1 and CTLA-4 blockade in melanoma. The germline V gene has CDR1 MDHEN and CDR2 SYDVKM. The CDR3 runs 11 residues. V shed 5 bases and J shed 7 bases, with 8 bases lying between them. Sequencing was performed with immunoSEQ multiplex PCR; in TCRdb, only in-frame clones are kept and a portion is missing. In the table there are around 29,000 clones, around 90% of which are singletons. This receptor was obtained from a human donor with melanoma. Sequenced material: CD8+ T cells from peripheral blood, taken before anti-PD-1 treatment. This chain uses TRBV28 with TRBJ1-1, with D perhaps TRBD1 (5 bases). The CDR3 nucleotides are TGTGCCAGCAGTACGACAGTTGAAGCTTTCTTT. Its protein is CASSTTVEAFF.